The clone carrying this TCR beta chain was counted between two and nine times. Its target is unknown. The CDR3 runs to 13 residues. V was cut by 4 bases and J by 5 bases, with 11 bases left in between. Germline CDR1 reads SNHLY; CDR2 reads FYNNEI. This specimen belongs to a study of human T cells and chemical hapten exposure. TCRdb itself ran the RACE reads through MiXCR, one entry per CDR3 protein. The table lists about 51,000 distinct CDR3 sequences, about a tenth of them singletons. Findings and limits, study-wide: Significantly more large CDR3 similarity clusters were formed by expanded TCRs than by controls. Sensitizing with DPC caused no change in TCRs above 1 in 1000 frequency.

Time point noted: pre-sensitization, week 0. Treatment indicated: therapeutic diphenylcyclopropenone sensitization with weekly scalp DPC. The sequence was obtained from a woman aged 40 to 50 with alopecia areata. Some clones in this sample may be carry-over from other donors' samples. V usage is TRBV2 and J usage is TRBJ1-1; D might be TRBD1 (5 bases). Sequences were derived from whole blood, sampled in connection with sensitization to the hapten diphenylcyclopropenone (DPC). CDR3 coding DNA: TGTGCCAGCAGTGCCGGGGGGGAAACTGAAGCTTTCTTT. Translation gives CASSAGGETEAFF.